This T cell receptor beta chain was recovered during a study of cytomegalovirus exposure and HLA in healthy donors. CDR1 MNHEY and CDR2 SVGAGI come from the germline V gene. There are 12 residues in the CDR3. The V segment lost 6 bases and the J segment 4 bases; nucleotides outside the gene matches: 1. Turning to this clone: Its specificity is unknown.

Whole-study results and caveats: The study had only CMV serostatus as immune exposure information.

A multiplex PCR was run with 60 Vbeta primers and 13 Jbeta primers. TCRdb's table, derived via immunoSEQ multiplex PCR, lists solely in-frame clones and lacks some. The table shows about 250,000 clones, with under 80% occurring only once. The clonotype originates from a female donor in good health and CMV-seronegative. The chain couples TRBV6-5 to TRBJ1-2; TRBD1 matches 8 bases. Material: PBMCs. CDR3 protein: CASRGTGYGYTF. The CDR3 DNA reads TGTGCCAGCAGGGGGACAGGCTATGGCTACACCTTC.